Each of the 10 T cell receptor beta chains below was sequenced from the same sample in a study of monozygotic twins with inflammatory bowel disease. TCRdb reprocessed the 5' RACE reads, keeping one entry per CDR3 protein, no DNA. This sample contains approximately 330,000 distinct CDR3 sequences. Sequencing used blood. Receptor source: a human donor with ulcerative colitis or Crohn's disease, or a healthy co-twin of an affected twin (not recorded which).

V and J are TRBV4-1 and TRBJ2-1; as DNA is missing, the TRBD2 call by TCRdb cannot be tested. The CDR3 length is 15 residues. Germline V gives CDR1 MGHRA, CDR2 YSYEKL. This CDR3 is CASSQGLAGRNEQFF.

The V and J genes are TRBV12-3 or TRBV12-4 and TRBJ2-5; TCRdb's D call, TRBD2, is unchecked because there is no DNA. The CDR3 is 14 amino acids. The chain's CDR3 is CASSLAGGGETQYF.

The rearrangement uses TRBV30 and TRBJ2-1; the TCRdb call, TRBD1, lacks DNA for checking. The length of the CDR3 is 12 residues. The germline CDR1 and CDR2 sequences are GTSNPN and SVGIG (reference sequence). CDR3 region: CAWRGGRYEQFF. Filled out from reference TRBV30 and TRBJ2-1, the complete variable domain reads SQTIHQWPATLVQPVGSPLSLECTVEGTSNPNLYWYRQAAGRGLQLLFYSVGIGQISSEVPQNLSASRPQDRQFILSSKKLLLSDSGFYLCAWRGGRYEQFFGPGTRLTVL.

This chain uses TRBV7-2 with TRBJ2-1; as DNA is missing, the TRBD2 call by TCRdb cannot be tested. The CDR3 has 15 residues. In germline, CDR1 is SGHTA, CDR2 FQGNSA. The CDR3 spells CASSLERLAGDKMFF. The whole variable domain, filled in from reference TRBV7-2 and TRBJ2-1, reads GAGVSQSPSNKVTEKGKDVELRCDPISGHTALYWYRQSLGQGLEFLIYFQGNSAPDKSGLPSDRFSAERTGGSVSTLTIQRTQQEDSAVYLCASSLERLAGDKMFFGPGTRLTVL.

The chain employs TRBV20-1 and TRBJ2-7; the D gene TCRdb calls, TRBD2, cannot be checked with no DNA. The CDR3 length is 14 residues. Germline V gene lookup returns CDR1 DFQATT and CDR2 SNEGSKA (reference sequence). The CDR3 reads CSGLVLAGPYEQYF.

The rearrangement uses TRBV20-1 and TRBJ1-5. The CDR3 length is 16 residues. CDR1 is DFQATT, CDR2 SNEGSKA, per germline (reference sequence). The CDR3 protein is CSAQSSGIWSNQPQHF.

V gene TRBV28 combines with J gene TRBJ2-3. Germline assignment: CDR1 MDHEN and CDR2 SYDVKM. The CDR3 consists of 15 residues. CDR3 residues: CASSFSGLASDTQYF.

This sequence joins TRBV7-2 and TRBJ2-5. From germline, CDR1 is SGHTA and CDR2 FQGNSA. The CDR3 totals 13 residues. CDR3 sequence reads: CASREKNQETQYF.

V usage is TRBV5-1 and J usage is TRBJ2-7; the TCRdb call, TRBD2, lacks DNA for checking. CDR1 and CDR2 (germline): SGHRS, YFSETQ. The CDR3 covers 14 residues. CDR3 sequence reads: CASSLDGGPREQYF.

V is TRBV9 and J is TRBJ2-3; the D gene TCRdb calls, TRBD1, cannot be checked with no DNA. This CDR3 has 15 amino acids. CDR1 is SGDLS, CDR2 YYNGEE, per germline. The CDR3 is CASSVRGDGTDTQYF.